This T cell receptor beta chain was identified in a study of T cells in Graves' hyperthyroidism and ophthalmopathy. General study points: Blood also showed most of the thyroid clonotypes that were expanded above 0.001.

This clonotype came up many times. The antigen remains undetermined. The CDR3 regions of TCR beta were amplified from RNA transcripts. With the HTBI primer set, the TCR CDR3 went through a first round of RT-PCR. TCRdb redid the calling of the multiplex PCR reads with MiXCR, one entry per CDR3 protein. The sample lists approximately 640,000 distinct CDR3 sequences; roughly 17% were seen once. With 4 bases clipped from V and 6 bases from J, the junction kept 7 bases outside the gene matches. CDR1 SGHRS and CDR2 YFSETQ come from the germline V gene. The CDR3 sequence is 15 residues long. This sequence was found in a man in his forties or fifties with Graves' hyperthyroidism. The gene calls are TRBV5-1 and TRBJ2-7, with TRBD2 matching over 13 bases. The material sequenced was blood. The CDR3 sequence: CASSAGLAGLSEQYF. CDR3 nucleotides: TGCGCCAGCAGCGCGGGACTAGCGGGACTTAGCGAGCAGTACTTC.